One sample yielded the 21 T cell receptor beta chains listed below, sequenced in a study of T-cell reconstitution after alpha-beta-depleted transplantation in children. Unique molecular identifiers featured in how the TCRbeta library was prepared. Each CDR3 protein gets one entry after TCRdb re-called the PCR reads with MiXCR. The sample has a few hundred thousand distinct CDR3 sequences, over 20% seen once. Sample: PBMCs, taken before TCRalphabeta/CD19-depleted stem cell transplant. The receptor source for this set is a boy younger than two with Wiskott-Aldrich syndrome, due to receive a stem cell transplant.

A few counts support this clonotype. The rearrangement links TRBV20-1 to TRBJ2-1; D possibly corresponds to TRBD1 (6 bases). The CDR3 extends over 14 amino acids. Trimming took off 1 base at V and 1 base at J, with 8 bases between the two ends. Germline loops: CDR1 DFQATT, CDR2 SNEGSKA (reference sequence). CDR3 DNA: TGCAGTGCTAGAGGAGGGGGATCCTACAATGAGCAGTTCTTC. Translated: CSARGGGSYNEQFF.

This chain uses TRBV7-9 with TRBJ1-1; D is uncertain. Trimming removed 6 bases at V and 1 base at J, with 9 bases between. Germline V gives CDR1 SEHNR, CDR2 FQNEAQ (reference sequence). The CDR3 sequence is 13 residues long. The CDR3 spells CASSPPANTEAFF. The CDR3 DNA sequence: TGTGCCAGCAGTCCGCCAGCGAACACTGAAGCTTTCTTT.

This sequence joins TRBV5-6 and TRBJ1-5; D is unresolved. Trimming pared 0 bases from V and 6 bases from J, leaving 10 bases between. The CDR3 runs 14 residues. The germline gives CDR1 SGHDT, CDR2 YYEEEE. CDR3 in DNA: TGTGCCAGCAGCTTGGGACGGAGTTTTCAGCCCCAGCATTTT. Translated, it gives CASSLGRSFQPQHF.

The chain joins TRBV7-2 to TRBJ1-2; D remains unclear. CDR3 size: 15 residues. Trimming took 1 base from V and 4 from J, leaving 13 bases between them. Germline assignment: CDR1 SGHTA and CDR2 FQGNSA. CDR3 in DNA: TGTGCCAGCAGCTTAGGCTATACCAGTCTCTATGGCTACACCTTC. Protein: CASSLGYTSLYGYTF.

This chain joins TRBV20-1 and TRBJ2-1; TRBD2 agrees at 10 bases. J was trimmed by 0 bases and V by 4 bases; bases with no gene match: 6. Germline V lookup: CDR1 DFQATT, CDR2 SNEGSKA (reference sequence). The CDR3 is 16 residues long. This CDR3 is CSAKGLATPSYNEQFF. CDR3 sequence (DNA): TGCAGTGCTAAGGGACTAGCGACACCCTCCTACAATGAGCAGTTCTTC.

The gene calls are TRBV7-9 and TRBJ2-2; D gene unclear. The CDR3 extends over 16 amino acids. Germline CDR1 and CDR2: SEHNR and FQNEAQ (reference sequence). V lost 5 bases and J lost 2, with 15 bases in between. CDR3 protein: CASSPTRQLNTGELFF. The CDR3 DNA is TGTGCCAGCAGCCCGACCCGACAACTCAACACCGGGGAGCTGTTTTTT.

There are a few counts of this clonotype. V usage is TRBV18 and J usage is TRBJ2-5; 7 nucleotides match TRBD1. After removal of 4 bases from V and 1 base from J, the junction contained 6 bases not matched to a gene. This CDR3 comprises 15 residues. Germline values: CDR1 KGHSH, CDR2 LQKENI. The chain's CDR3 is CASSRDSLFQETQYF. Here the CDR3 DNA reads TGTGCCAGCTCACGGGACAGCCTCTTCCAAGAGACCCAGTACTTC.

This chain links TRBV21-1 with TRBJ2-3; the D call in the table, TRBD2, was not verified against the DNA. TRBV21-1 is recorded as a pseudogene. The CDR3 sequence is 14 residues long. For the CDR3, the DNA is TGTGCCAGCTCCGGGGCTAGCGGAGCAGATACGCAGTATTTT. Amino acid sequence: CASSGASGADTQYF.

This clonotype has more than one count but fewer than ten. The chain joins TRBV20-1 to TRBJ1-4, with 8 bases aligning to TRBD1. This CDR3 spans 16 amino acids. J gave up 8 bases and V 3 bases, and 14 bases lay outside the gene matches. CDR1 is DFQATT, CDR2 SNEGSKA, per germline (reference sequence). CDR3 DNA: TGCAGTGCTAGGGGGTTATCGACAGGGGTAGGAGAAAAACTGTTTTTT. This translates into CSARGLSTGVGEKLFF.

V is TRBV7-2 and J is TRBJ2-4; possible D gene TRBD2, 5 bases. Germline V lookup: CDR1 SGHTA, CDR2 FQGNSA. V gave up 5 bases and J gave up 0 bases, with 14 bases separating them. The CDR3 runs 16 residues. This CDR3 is CASSPRTGIAKNIQYF. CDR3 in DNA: TGTGCCAGCAGCCCACGGACTGGCATAGCCAAAAACATTCAGTACTTC. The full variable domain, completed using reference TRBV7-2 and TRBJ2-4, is GAGVSQSPSNKVTEKGKDVELRCDPISGHTALYWYRQSLGQGLEFLIYFQGNSAPDKSGLPSDRFSAERTGGSVSTLTIQRTQQEDSAVYLCASSPRTGIAKNIQYFGAGTRLSVL.

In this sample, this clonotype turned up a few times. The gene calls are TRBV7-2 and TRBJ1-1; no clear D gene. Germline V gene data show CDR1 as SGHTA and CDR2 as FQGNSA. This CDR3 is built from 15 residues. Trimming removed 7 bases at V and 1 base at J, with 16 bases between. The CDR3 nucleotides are TGTGCCAGCACAAAATTCGAAGGTGAGAACACTGAAGCTTTCTTT. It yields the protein CASTKFEGENTEAFF.

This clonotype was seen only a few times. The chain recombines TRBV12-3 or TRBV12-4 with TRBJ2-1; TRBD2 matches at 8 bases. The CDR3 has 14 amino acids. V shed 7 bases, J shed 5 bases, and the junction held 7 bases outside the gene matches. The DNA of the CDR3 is TGTGCCAGCACCCTCAGCGGGAGTAACAATGAGCAGTTCTTC. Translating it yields CASTLSGSNNEQFF.

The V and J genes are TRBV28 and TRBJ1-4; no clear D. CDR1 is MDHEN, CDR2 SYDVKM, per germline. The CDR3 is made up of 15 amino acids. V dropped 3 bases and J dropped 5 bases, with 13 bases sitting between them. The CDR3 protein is CASSFSRGGNEKLFF. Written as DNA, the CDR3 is TGTGCCAGCAGTTTCAGTCGGGGAGGGAATGAAAAACTGTTTTTT.

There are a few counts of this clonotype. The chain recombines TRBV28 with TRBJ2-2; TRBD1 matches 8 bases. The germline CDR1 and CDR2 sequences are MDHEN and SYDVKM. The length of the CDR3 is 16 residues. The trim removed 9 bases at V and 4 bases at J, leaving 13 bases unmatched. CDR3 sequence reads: CASRLQGAISTGELFF. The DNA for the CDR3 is TGTGCCAGTAGACTTCAGGGGGCGATATCCACCGGGGAGCTGTTTTTT.

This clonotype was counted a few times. For the CDR3, the DNA is TGTGCCATCAGTGAGGCCGGTGGACAGCCCCAGCATTTT. Protein sequence: CAISEAGGQPQHF. The chain recombines TRBV10-3 with TRBJ1-5; D is undetermined. The CDR3 spans 13 residues. V was pared by 2 bases and J by 7 bases, with 9 bases between. Germline V lookup: CDR1 ENHRY, CDR2 SYGVKD.

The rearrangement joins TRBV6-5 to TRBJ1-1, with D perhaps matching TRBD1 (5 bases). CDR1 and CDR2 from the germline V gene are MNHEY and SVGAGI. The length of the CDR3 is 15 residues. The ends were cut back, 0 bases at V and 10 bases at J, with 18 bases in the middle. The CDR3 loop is CASSYSRGERSVAFF. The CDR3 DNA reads TGTGCCAGCAGTTACTCAAGAGGGGAAAGGTCGGTAGCTTTCTTT.

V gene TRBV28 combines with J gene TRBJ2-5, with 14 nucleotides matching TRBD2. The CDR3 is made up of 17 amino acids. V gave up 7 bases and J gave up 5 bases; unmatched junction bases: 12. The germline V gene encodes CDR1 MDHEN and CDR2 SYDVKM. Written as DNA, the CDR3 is TGTGCCAGCAACGAAGACGGGACTAGCGGGAGTGGGGAGACCCAGTACTTC. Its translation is CASNEDGTSGSGETQYF.

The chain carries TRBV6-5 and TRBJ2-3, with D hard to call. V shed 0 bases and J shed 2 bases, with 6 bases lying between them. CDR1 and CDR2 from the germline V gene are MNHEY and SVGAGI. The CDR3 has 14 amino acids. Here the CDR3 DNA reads TGTGCCAGCAGTTACTCTGACAACACAGATACGCAGTATTTT. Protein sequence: CASSYSDNTDTQYF.

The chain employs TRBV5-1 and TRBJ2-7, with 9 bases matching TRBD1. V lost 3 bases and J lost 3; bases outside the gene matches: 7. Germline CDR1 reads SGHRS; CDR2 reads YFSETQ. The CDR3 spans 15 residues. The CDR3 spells CASSSGQGRIYEQYF. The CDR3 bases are TGCGCCAGCAGCTCTGGACAGGGGAGGATCTACGAGCAGTACTTC.

The CDR3 coding sequence is TGCGCCAGCAGCTTGGCCCCTCGAGAGGGGCGCAATGAGCAGTTCTTC. As protein: CASSLAPREGRNEQFF. J is TRBJ2-1 and V is TRBV5-1, with D perhaps given as TRBD1 or TRBD2 (5 bases each). Germline loops: CDR1 SGHRS, CDR2 YFSETQ. The CDR3 extends over 16 amino acids. Trimming removed 0 bases at V and 6 bases at J, with 16 bases between.

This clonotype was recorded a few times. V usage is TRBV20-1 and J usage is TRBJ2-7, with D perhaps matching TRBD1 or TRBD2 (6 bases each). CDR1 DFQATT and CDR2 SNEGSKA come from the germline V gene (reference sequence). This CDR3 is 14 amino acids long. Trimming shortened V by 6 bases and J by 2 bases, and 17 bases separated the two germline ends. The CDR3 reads CSALRGVDPYEQYF. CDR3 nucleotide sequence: TGCAGTGCCCTAAGGGGGGTAGATCCCTACGAGCAGTACTTC.